The 22 T cell receptor beta chains below were found in one sample sequenced in a study of CD8+ T cells in alopecia areata. It was cDNA, reverse transcribed from extracted RNA, that served as the sequencing template. Using immunoSEQ multiplex PCR, the repertoire was profiled, and TCRdb retains in-frame clones only, with some absent. The sample carries over 150,000 clones, roughly 50% recorded once. The treatment: oral pan-JAK inhibitor, 5-10 mg twice daily. The input for sequencing was CD4+ T cells sorted from blood, taken at week 24, from a patient treated with tofacitinib. Receptors were obtained from a human donor with alopecia areata.

The chain links TRBV4-2 to TRBJ2-1, with 12 bases aligning to TRBD2. Germline V CDR1 and CDR2: LGHNA, YNFKEQ. V gave up 5 bases and J gave up 2 bases; unmatched junction bases: 4. This CDR3 spans 16 amino acids. CDR3 region: CASSFRLAGAYNEQFF. Here the CDR3 DNA reads TGTGCCAGCAGCTTTCGACTAGCGGGGGCCTACAATGAGCAGTTCTTC.

The chain couples TRBV6-5 to TRBJ2-3, with 11 positions matching TRBD2. Germline CDR1 MNHEY, CDR2 SVGAGI. V lost 5 bases to trimming and J lost 10 bases; unmatched junction nucleotides: 2. The CDR3 contains 12 residues. The CDR3 DNA follows: TGTGCCAGCAGTGTAGCGGGAGGGCCGCAGTATTTT. Protein: CASSVAGGPQYF.

The sample holds one count of this clone. The CDR3 region is CASSGYSGGHAYEQYF. CDR3 in DNA: TGTGCCAGCAGCGGGTACAGCGGGGGCCATGCCTACGAGCAGTACTTC. The chain joins TRBV7-2 to TRBJ2-7, with 8 bases matching TRBD2. Germline V gives CDR1 SGHTA, CDR2 FQGNSA. With V trimmed by 5 bases and J by 2 bases, 11 bases remained unmatched. CDR3 size: 16 residues. Together with reference TRBV7-2 and TRBJ2-7, the CDR3 gives the full variable domain: GAGVSQSPSNKVTEKGKDVELRCDPISGHTALYWYRQSLGQGLEFLIYFQGNSAPDKSGLPSDRFSAERTGGSVSTLTIQRTQQEDSAVYLCASSGYSGGHAYEQYFGPGTRLTVT.

The genes are TRBV25-1 and TRBJ1-2; 9 nucleotides match TRBD1. V gave up 1 base and J gave up 7 bases; unmatched junction bases: 10. The CDR3 has 16 residues. Germline CDR1 reads MGHDK; CDR2 reads SYGVNS. As DNA, the CDR3 is TGTGCCAGCAGTGAATTCGCGACAGGGGGGCGGCGTGGCTACACCTTC. This codes for CASSEFATGGRRGYTF.

The CDR3 is CSVSGGKGTDTQYF. CDR3 DNA sequence: TGCAGCGTTTCGGGCGGAAAGGGCACAGATACGCAGTATTTT. The rearrangement joins TRBV29-1 to TRBJ2-3; no clear D gene. CDR3 length: 14 residues. The V gene lost 5 bases and the J gene lost 1 base, with 13 bases spanning the gap. Per the germline V gene, CDR1 is SQVTM and CDR2 is ANQGSEA.

This clone was found a few times. The J gene is TRBJ2-7, the V gene TRBV5-1; no clear D gene. CDR1 and CDR2 (germline): SGHRS, YFSETQ. The length of the CDR3 is 13 residues. The V and J ends lost 2 bases and 7 bases respectively, with 13 bases between them. CDR3 nucleotide sequence: TGCGCCAGCAGCTTTACAGTCTTGAATGAGCAGTACTTC. This translates into CASSFTVLNEQYF.

A remark on this clone: The sample holds other DNA sequences that translate to the same CDR3. The V and J genes are TRBV20-1 and TRBJ2-7; D call uncertain. Deletions cut 3 bases from V and 3 bases from J, with 3 bases between. Germline assignment: CDR1 DFQATT and CDR2 SNEGSKA (reference sequence). The CDR3 totals 10 residues. CDR3 residues: CSASNYEQYF. The CDR3 DNA is TGCAGTGCTAGCAACTACGAGCAGTACTTC.

The J gene is TRBJ2-5, the V gene TRBV5-1; D is ambiguous. CDR3 length equals 13 residues. V lost 4 bases and J 3 bases, leaving 10 bases between the germline ends. Germline CDR1 reads SGHRS; CDR2 reads YFSETQ. The CDR3 nucleotides are TGCGCCAGCAGCCCAGGAACTGAAGAGACCCAGTACTTC. Translation gives CASSPGTEETQYF.

This sequence joins TRBV5-5 and TRBJ2-7, with D uncertain. Germline loops: CDR1 SGHKS, CDR2 YYEKEE (reference sequence). The CDR3 has 14 amino acids. V was cut by 1 base and J by 3 bases, with 11 bases left in between. Here the CDR3 DNA reads TGTGCCAGCAGCTTGACGACTGATAACTACGAGCAGTACTTC. Its protein is CASSLTTDNYEQYF.

About this clone itself: A junction boundary mismatches the germline segment, possibly from a read error. The sample contains more than one DNA sequence encoding this CDR3. CDR3 DNA sequence: TGTGCCAGCAGTTTAGACACAGATACGCAGTATTTT. Translation: CASSLDTDTQYF. The genes are TRBV7-9 and TRBJ2-3; no firm D call. The CDR3 has 12 amino acids. In germline, CDR1 is SEHNR, CDR2 FQNEAQ (reference sequence).

The rearrangement uses TRBV5-6 and TRBJ2-1; no firm D call. From germline, CDR1 is SGHDT and CDR2 YYEEEE. This CDR3 has 13 residues. V lost 4 bases and J 9 bases, leaving 14 bases between the germline ends. CDR3 nucleotide sequence: TGTGCCAGCAGCCCATCACTTATAAGTGAGCAGTTCTTC. Encoded protein: CASSPSLISEQFF.

V is TRBV7-3 and J is TRBJ2-3; 8 nucleotides match TRBD1. CDR1 and CDR2 from the germline V gene are SGHTA and FQGTGA. The CDR3 is made up of 13 amino acids. Trimming took 5 bases from V and 7 from J; bases not matched to a gene: 5. Here the CDR3 DNA reads TGTGCCAGCAGCCCCGGGACAGGTTATACGCAGTATTTT. This encodes CASSPGTGYTQYF.

In this sample, this clone turned up a few times. V is TRBV5-5 and J is TRBJ2-1, with D possibly being TRBD2 (5 bases). CDR1 is SGHKS, CDR2 YYEKEE, per germline (reference sequence). The V end was cut by 4 bases, the J end by 0 bases, with 11 bases between. The CDR3 consists of 15 residues. CDR3 sequence: CASSATGSSYNEQFF. In nucleotides, the CDR3 is TGTGCCAGCAGCGCGACGGGGAGCTCCTACAATGAGCAGTTCTTC.

The chain has TRBV19 and TRBJ2-5; TRBD1 is a possible D gene (6 bases). Germline assignment: CDR1 LNHDA and CDR2 SQIVND (reference sequence). This CDR3 has 16 residues. V lost 6 bases to trimming and J lost 5 bases, with 22 bases between them. CDR3 coding DNA: TGTGCCAGTAGGACGACAGGATCGGAGCCCCGGGAGACCCAGTACTTC. This codes for CASRTTGSEPRETQYF. Complete variable domain (other parts from reference TRBV19 and TRBJ2-5): DGGITQSPKYLFRKEGQNVTLSCEQNLNHDAMYWYRQDPGQGLRLIYYSQIVNDFQKGDIAEGYSVSREKKESFPLTVTSAQKNPTAFYLCASRTTGSEPRETQYFGPGTRLLVL.

The CDR3 coding sequence is TGTGCCAGCAGTGTCATGGGAGGAAATGAGCAGTTCTTC. Translated, it gives CASSVMGGNEQFF. The chain combines TRBV25-1 with TRBJ2-1, with a possible D match to TRBD2 (6 bases). Germline CDR1 MGHDK, CDR2 SYGVNS. The V end was cut by 4 bases, the J end by 7 bases, with 11 bases between. CDR3 size: 13 residues.

The genes are TRBV10-3 and TRBJ2-5; TRBD2 is a possible D gene (7 bases). Trimming took 4 bases from V and 2 from J, leaving 14 bases between them. Germline CDR1 ENHRY, CDR2 SYGVKD. CDR3 length: 15 amino acids. In DNA form, the CDR3 reads TGTGCCATCAGTGGATTGGGGGGGCGACAAGAGACCCAGTACTTC. It yields the protein CAISGLGGRQETQYF.

This clone was recorded a few times. V and J are TRBV7-8 and TRBJ2-1; no firm D call. Trimming took off 1 base at V and 4 bases at J, with 11 bases between the two ends. The CDR3 runs 15 residues. CDR1 is SGHVS and CDR2 is FQNEAQ in the germline V gene. CDR3 protein: CASSLVKTEYNEQFF. The CDR3 DNA reads as TGTGCCAGCAGCTTAGTTAAAACCGAGTACAATGAGCAGTTCTTC.

This clone was detected only a few times. This chain uses TRBV9 with TRBJ1-1, with D tentatively TRBD1 (5 bases). Germline CDR1 is SGDLS and CDR2 is YYNGEE. V dropped 4 bases and J dropped 1 base, with 20 bases sitting between them. The CDR3 is 17 residues long. In nucleotides, the CDR3 is TGTGCCAGCAGCCCCCAAGGTCCGGGACGATCGAACACTGAAGCTTTCTTT. This encodes CASSPQGPGRSNTEAFF.

The V call is TRBV5-1, the J call TRBJ1-1; D gene unclear. The V end was cut by 0 bases, the J end by 4 bases, with 7 bases between. There are 13 residues in the CDR3. The germline CDR1 and CDR2 sequences are SGHRS and YFSETQ. CDR3 residues: CASSLEGITEAFF. The CDR3 region has the DNA TGCGCCAGCAGCTTGGAGGGAATCACTGAAGCTTTCTTT.

The chain is built from TRBV5-1 and TRBJ2-2, with 10 bases lining up with TRBD1. J gave up 0 bases and V 4 bases, and 6 bases lay outside the gene matches. Germline V lookup: CDR1 SGHRS, CDR2 YFSETQ. The CDR3 is made up of 17 amino acids. The CDR3 DNA reads as TGCGCCAGCAGCCTGTCGACAGGGGGCCCGAACACCGGGGAGCTGTTTTTT. This encodes CASSLSTGGPNTGELFF. The variable domain in full, with the rest retrieved from reference TRBV5-1 and TRBJ2-2, is KAGVTQTPRYLIKTRGQQVTLSCSPISGHRSVSWYQQTPGQGLQFLFEYFSETQRNKGNFPGRFSGRQFSNSRSEMNVSTLELGDSALYLCASSLSTGGPNTGELFFGEGSRLTVL.

The chain links TRBV6-6 to TRBJ1-1; tentatively, D is TRBD1 (5 bases). This CDR3 spans 14 amino acids. The V end was cut by 11 bases, the J end by 3 bases, with 19 bases between. Looked up from germline, CDR1 is MNHNY and CDR2 is SVGAGI (reference sequence). This chain's CDR3 is CAGKPGRWDTEAFF. The CDR3 DNA reads as TGTGCCGGGAAACCGGGACGGTGGGACACTGAAGCTTTCTTT.

This clone was picked up a small number of times. The chain has TRBV4-1 and TRBJ1-1; no reliable D call. The CDR3 loop spans 14 amino acids. Per germline, CDR1 MGHRA and CDR2 YSYEKL. Trimming removed 4 bases at V and 1 base at J, with 10 bases between. CDR3 nucleotides: TGCGCCAGCAGCCTAGCCGGACGGAACACTGAAGCTTTCTTT. Translating gives CASSLAGRNTEAFF.